Only a few counts were recorded for the clone carrying this T cell receptor (beta chain). V lost 0 bases and J lost 4, with 16 bases in between. Germline V gives CDR1 LGHDT, CDR2 YNNKEL (reference sequence). The length of the CDR3 is 17 residues. One entry per CDR3 protein, called by TCRdb with MiXCR from the RT-PCR reads. This table holds roughly 650,000 distinct CDR3 sequences, 12% to 15% found once. The data derive from a study of response to subunit inactivated influenza vaccine. This TCR derives from a man aged 45-65 years who received an inactivated influenza vaccine. The rearrangement links TRBV3-1 to TRBJ2-1; no definite D call. This specimen consisted of PBMCs from blood, obtained roughly 2 weeks before vaccination. CDR3 sequence reads: CASSQEESFSEYNEQFF. As DNA, the CDR3 is TGTGCCAGCAGCCAAGAGGAGTCATTCAGCGAGTACAATGAGCAGTTCTTC.